A single sample gave rise to the 9 T cell receptor beta chains below, sequenced in a study of blood T cell repertoires in COVID-19. Profiling relied on immunoSEQ multiplex PCR, and the TCRdb table lists in-frame clones only, not all of them. The sample comprises 350,000 to 450,000 clones, roughly 80% of which are singletons, and 5.1% rests with the top ten. The sample consisted of PBMCs or T cells enriched from blood (not recorded which). The receptor source for this set is a woman aged 45-65 years who had recovered from COVID-19.

The rearrangement joins TRBV5-4 to TRBJ2-2; TRBD2 is a possible D gene (6 bases). The CDR3 consists of 16 residues. Germline CDR1 reads SGHNT; CDR2 reads YYREEE (reference sequence). Trimming pared 0 bases from V and 4 bases from J, leaving 13 bases between. DNA for the CDR3: TGTGCCAGCAGCTTGGCCGGAGGGCTTCGCACCGGGGAGCTGTTTTTT. Its protein is CASSLAGGLRTGELFF. Together with reference TRBV5-4 and TRBJ2-2, the CDR3 gives the full variable domain: ETGVTQSPTHLIKTRGQQVTLRCSSQSGHNTVSWYQQALGQGPQFIFQYYREEENGRGNFPPRFSGLQFPNYSSELNVNALELDDSALYLCASSLAGGLRTGELFFGEGSRLTVL.

There are a few counts of this clone. This chain links TRBV27 with TRBJ1-1; a possible D gene is TRBD1 (6 bases). V lost 1 base and J 0 bases, leaving 12 bases between the germline ends. This CDR3 comprises 16 residues. Germline V CDR1 and CDR2: MNHEY, SMNVEV (reference sequence). Here the CDR3 reads CASSLWAGAMNTEAFF. In nucleotides, the CDR3 is TGTGCCAGCAGTTTATGGGCAGGGGCGATGAACACTGAAGCTTTCTTT.

V and J are TRBV5-1 and TRBJ1-2; D call uncertain. CDR3 size: 14 residues. Germline CDR1 is SGHRS and CDR2 is YFSETQ. Between the trimmed V and J ends, which lost 0 bases and 3 bases, there was a span of 9 bases. Written as DNA, the CDR3 is TGCGCCAGCAGCTTGGGAGTGGTGTACTATGGCTACACCTTC. Protein sequence: CASSLGVVYYGYTF. The entire variable domain, with the rest obtained from reference TRBV5-1 and TRBJ1-2, is as follows: KAGVTQTPRYLIKTRGQQVTLSCSPISGHRSVSWYQQTPGQGLQFLFEYFSETQRNKGNFPGRFSGRQFSNSRSEMNVSTLELGDSALYLCASSLGVVYYGYTFGSGTRLTVV.

This sequence joins TRBV4-2 and TRBJ2-3, with 10 bases matching TRBD2. Germline V gene sequence: CDR1 LGHNA, CDR2 YNFKEQ. The V and J ends lost 1 base and 5 bases, in that order; junction bases with no gene match: 3. The CDR3 contains 15 residues. The CDR3 region is CASSQGVAGGDTQYF. The CDR3 region has the DNA TGTGCCAGCAGCCAAGGGGTAGCGGGGGGAGATACGCAGTATTTT.

The genes are TRBV6-2 or TRBV6-3 and TRBJ2-7; 7 bases map to TRBD1. Germline lookup yields CDR1 MNHEY and CDR2 SVGEGT. The CDR3 loop spans 15 amino acids. V lost 6 bases and J lost 0; bases outside the gene matches: 8. CDR3 DNA: TGTGCCAGCAGCAAACCGGGACAGAGCTCCTACGAGCAGTACTTC. This translates into CASSKPGQSSYEQYF.

The J gene is TRBJ1-4, the V gene TRBV6-5; D not certain. This CDR3 region has 15 residues. V gave up 7 bases and J gave up 6 bases, with 18 bases separating them. Germline V gives CDR1 MNHEY, CDR2 SVGAGI. The CDR3 loop is CASIRDEKGDEKLFF. The CDR3 DNA reads TGTGCCAGCATTCGGGATGAAAAGGGTGATGAAAAACTGTTTTTT.

The table lists this clone with a count of one. The rearrangement uses TRBV6-2 or TRBV6-3 and TRBJ2-1; D uncertain. In germline, CDR1 is MNHEY, CDR2 SVGEGT. CDR3 length: 13 residues. Deletions cut 3 bases from V and 0 bases from J, with 3 bases between. Here the CDR3 reads CASSYISYNEQFF. The DNA of the CDR3 is TGTGCCAGCAGTTATATCTCCTACAATGAGCAGTTCTTC.

The chain carries TRBV4-1 and TRBJ1-2; D possibly corresponds to TRBD1 (6 bases). This CDR3 spans 14 amino acids. V lost 0 bases and J 9 bases, leaving 14 bases between the germline ends. The germline V gene encodes CDR1 MGHRA and CDR2 YSYEKL. The CDR3 protein is CASSQDHRESSYTF. The CDR3 nucleotides are TGCGCCAGCAGCCAAGATCACAGGGAGTCTAGCTACACCTTC.

This clone was seen only once. The chain uses TRBV25-1 and TRBJ1-2; D perhaps matches TRBD1 (5 bases). This CDR3 region has 14 residues. Germline V gives CDR1 MGHDK, CDR2 SYGVNS. Trimming took off 7 bases at V and 4 bases at J, with 16 bases between the two ends. As DNA, the CDR3 is TGTGCCAGCACCCCTTCAGGGTATCTCTATGGCTACACCTTC. Translation gives CASTPSGYLYGYTF.